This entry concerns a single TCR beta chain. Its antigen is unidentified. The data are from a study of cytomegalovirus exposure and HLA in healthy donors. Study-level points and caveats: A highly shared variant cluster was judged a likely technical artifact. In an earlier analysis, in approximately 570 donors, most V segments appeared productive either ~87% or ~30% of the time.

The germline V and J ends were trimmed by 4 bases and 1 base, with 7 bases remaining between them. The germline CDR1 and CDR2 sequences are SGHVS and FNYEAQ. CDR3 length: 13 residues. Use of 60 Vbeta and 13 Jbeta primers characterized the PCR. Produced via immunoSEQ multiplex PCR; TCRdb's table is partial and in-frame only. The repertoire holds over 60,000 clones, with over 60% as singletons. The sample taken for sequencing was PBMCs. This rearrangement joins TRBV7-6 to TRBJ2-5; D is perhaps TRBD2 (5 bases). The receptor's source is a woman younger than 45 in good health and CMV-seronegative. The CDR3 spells CASSSGLQETQYF. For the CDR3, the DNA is TGTGCCAGCAGCTCTGGACTCCAAGAGACCCAGTACTTC.